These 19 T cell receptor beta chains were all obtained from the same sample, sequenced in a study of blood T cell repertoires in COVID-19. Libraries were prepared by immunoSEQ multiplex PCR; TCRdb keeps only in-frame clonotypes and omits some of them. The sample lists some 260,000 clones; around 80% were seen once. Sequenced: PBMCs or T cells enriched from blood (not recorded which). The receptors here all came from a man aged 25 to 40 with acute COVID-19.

CDR3 region: CASSHPSSGYLQETQYF. The CDR3 region has the DNA TGCGCCAGCAGCCACCCTTCTAGCGGATATTTACAAGAGACCCAGTACTTC. The chain has TRBV4-1 and TRBJ2-5; 7 bases agree with TRBD2. The junction had 12 bases not matched to a gene; V was cut back by 3 bases and J by 2 bases. CDR1 and CDR2 from the germline V gene are MGHRA and YSYEKL. There are 17 residues in the CDR3.

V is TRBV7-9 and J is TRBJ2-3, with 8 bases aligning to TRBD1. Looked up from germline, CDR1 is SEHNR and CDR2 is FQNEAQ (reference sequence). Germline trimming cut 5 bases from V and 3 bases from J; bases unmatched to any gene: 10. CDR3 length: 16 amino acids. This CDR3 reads CASSLQGQAFTDTQYF. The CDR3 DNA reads TGTGCCAGCAGCCTGCAGGGACAGGCATTTACAGATACGCAGTATTTT.

The CDR3 DNA is TGTGCCAGCAGCGGTTTCACCGGGGAGCTGTTTTTT. Encoded protein: CASSGFTGELFF. The chain employs TRBV27 and TRBJ2-2; no clear D. CDR3 length: 12 amino acids. Germline V CDR1 and CDR2: MNHEY, SMNVEV (reference sequence). Trimming removed 6 bases from V and 4 bases from J, with 6 bases in between.

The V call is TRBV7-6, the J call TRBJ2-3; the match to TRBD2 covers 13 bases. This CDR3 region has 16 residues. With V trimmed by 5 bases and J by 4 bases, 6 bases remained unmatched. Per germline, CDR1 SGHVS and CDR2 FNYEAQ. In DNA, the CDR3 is TGTGCCAGCAGCCGTACTAGCGGGGGGGCCCCAGATACGCAGTATTTT. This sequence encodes CASSRTSGGAPDTQYF.

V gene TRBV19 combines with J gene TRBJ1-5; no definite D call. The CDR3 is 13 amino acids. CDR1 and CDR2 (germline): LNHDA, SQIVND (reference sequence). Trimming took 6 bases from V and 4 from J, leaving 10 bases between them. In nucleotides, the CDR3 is TGTGCCAGTAGGTTTGAGGAGAATCAGCCCCAGCATTTT. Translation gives CASRFEENQPQHF.

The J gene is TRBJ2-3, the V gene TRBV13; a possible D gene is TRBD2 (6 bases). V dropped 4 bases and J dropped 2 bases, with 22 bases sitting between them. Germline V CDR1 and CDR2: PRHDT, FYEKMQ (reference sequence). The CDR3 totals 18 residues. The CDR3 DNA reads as TGTGCCAGCAGCTCCCAGGAGGGGCAGGAGAATGACACAGATACGCAGTATTTT. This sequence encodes CASSSQEGQENDTDTQYF.

The CDR3: CASGRGRGEQFF. CDR3 DNA sequence: TGTGCCAGCGGCAGGGGGCGCGGTGAGCAGTTCTTC. This chain connects TRBV12-3 or TRBV12-4 to TRBJ2-1, with 8 positions matching TRBD1. With 8 bases clipped from V and 9 bases from J, the junction kept 6 bases outside the gene matches. The CDR3 is 12 amino acids.

CDR3 bases: TGTGCCTGGAGTAGAGACAGGGTTGTTGTTGGCTACACCTTC. Translating it yields CAWSRDRVVVGYTF. V gene TRBV30 combines with J gene TRBJ1-2, with TRBD1 matching 7 bases. J lost 7 bases, V lost 2 bases, and 10 bases had no gene match. Germline lookup yields CDR1 GTSNPN and CDR2 SVGIG (reference sequence). The CDR3 has 14 amino acids.

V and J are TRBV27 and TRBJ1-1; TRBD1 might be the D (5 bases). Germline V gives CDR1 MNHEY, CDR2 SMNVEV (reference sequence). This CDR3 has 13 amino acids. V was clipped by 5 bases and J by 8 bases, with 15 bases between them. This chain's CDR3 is CASSPRQLLEAFF. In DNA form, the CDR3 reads TGTGCCAGCAGTCCACGACAGCTACTCGAAGCTTTCTTT.

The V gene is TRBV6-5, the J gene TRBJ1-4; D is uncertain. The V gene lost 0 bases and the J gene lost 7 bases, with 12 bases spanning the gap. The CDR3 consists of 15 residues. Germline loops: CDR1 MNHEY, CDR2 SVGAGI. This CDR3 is CASSYSSFLSEKLFF. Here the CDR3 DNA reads TGTGCCAGCAGTTACTCGAGTTTCTTAAGTGAAAAACTGTTTTTT.

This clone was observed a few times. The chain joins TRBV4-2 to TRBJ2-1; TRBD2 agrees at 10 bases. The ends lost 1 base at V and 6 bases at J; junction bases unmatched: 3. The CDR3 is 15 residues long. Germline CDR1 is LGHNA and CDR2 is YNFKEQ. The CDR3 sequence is CASSQASGGGNEQFF. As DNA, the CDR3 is TGTGCCAGCAGCCAAGCGAGCGGGGGGGGCAATGAGCAGTTCTTC.

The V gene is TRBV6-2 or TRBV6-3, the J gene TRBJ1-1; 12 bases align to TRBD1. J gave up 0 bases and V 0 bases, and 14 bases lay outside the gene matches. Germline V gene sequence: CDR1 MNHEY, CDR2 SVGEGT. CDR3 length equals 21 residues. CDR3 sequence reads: CASSYSTLGMGTGGLNTEAFF. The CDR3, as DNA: TGTGCCAGCAGTTACTCGACGTTGGGGATGGGGACAGGGGGCCTGAACACTGAAGCTTTCTTT.

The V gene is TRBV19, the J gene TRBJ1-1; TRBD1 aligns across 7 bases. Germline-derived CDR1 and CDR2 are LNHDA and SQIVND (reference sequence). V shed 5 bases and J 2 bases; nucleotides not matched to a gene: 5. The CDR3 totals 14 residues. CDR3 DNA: TGTGCCAGTAGTGGGTGGGACAGAAACACTGAAGCTTTCTTT. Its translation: CASSGWDRNTEAFF.

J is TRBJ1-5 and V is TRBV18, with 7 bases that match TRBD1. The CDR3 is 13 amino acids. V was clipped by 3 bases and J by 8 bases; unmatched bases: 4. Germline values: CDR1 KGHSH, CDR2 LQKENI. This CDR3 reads CASSPDRIEPQHF. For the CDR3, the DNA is TGTGCCAGCTCACCGGACAGGATTGAGCCCCAGCATTTT.

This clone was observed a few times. The CDR3 nucleotides read TGTGCCAGCAGCCGCTACCGGGGAGGAGGGAACACCATATATTTT. It encodes CASSRYRGGGNTIYF. V is TRBV14 and J is TRBJ1-3; D is unclear. V gave up 4 bases and J gave up 7 bases, with 17 bases separating them. The CDR3 length is 15 residues. CDR1 is SGHDN and CDR2 is FVKESK in the germline V gene.

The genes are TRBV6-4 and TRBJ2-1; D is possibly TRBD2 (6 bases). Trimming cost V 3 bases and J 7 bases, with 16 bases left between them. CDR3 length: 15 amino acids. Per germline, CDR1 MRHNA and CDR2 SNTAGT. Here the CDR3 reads CASSEGDSPGNEQFF. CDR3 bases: TGTGCCAGCAGTGAGGGGGACTCTCCTGGGAATGAGCAGTTCTTC.

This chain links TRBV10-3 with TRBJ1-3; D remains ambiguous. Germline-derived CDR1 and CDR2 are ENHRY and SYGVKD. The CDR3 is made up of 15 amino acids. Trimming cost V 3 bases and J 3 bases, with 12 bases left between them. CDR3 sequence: CAISDPGLGGNTIYF. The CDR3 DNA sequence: TGTGCCATCAGTGACCCGGGTCTTGGTGGAAACACCATATATTTT.

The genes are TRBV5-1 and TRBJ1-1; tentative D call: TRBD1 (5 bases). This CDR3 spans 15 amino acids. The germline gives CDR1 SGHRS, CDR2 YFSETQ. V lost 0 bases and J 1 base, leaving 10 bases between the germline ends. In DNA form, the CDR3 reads TGCGCCAGCAGCTTGGGACCAGGGCAGAACACTGAAGCTTTCTTT. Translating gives CASSLGPGQNTEAFF.

CDR3 sequence: CAITLEPAGASDTQYF. In DNA form, the CDR3 reads TGTGCCATCACCTTGGAACCGGCGGGAGCCTCAGATACGCAGTATTTT. The rearrangement joins TRBV10-3 to TRBJ2-3; 7 nucleotides align to TRBD2. V trimming: 7 bases; J trimming: 4 bases; junction bases outside the gene matches: 14. The CDR3 runs to 16 residues. From germline, CDR1 is ENHRY and CDR2 SYGVKD.